This T cell receptor beta chain was identified during a study of human T cells and chemical hapten exposure. For this clonotype: Given a much more abundant clone one base away, this may be a read error.

Germline CDR1 and CDR2: KGHSH and LQKENI. This CDR3 comprises 17 residues. TCRdb reprocessed the RACE reads with MiXCR, giving one entry per CDR3 protein. The data hold some 46,000 distinct CDR3 sequences, with about 3.9% observed a single time. Described time point: healthy volunteer bleed at 2 weeks. The template was total RNA from unfractionated whole blood. Sequencing input: whole blood. This chain connects TRBV18 to TRBJ1-5; 10 bases agree with TRBD1. This TCR derives from a female donor in good health. Some clones in this sample may be carry-over from other donors' samples. The CDR3 sequence: CASSPRPGQGDNQPQNF. In DNA, the CDR3 is TGTGCCAGCTCACCGAGGCCCGGACAGGGGGACAATCAGCCCCAGAATTTT.